The entry below describes one T cell receptor beta chain. Its antigen is undetermined. This specimen comes from a study of cytomegalovirus exposure and HLA in healthy donors. Study context: The roughly 110 validation repertoires matched the roughly 700 first-cohort repertoires in platform, a later analysis reported.

Germline V CDR1 and CDR2: MGHRA, YSYEKL. The CDR3 sequence is 16 residues long. Trimming removed 1 base from V and 5 bases from J; junction bases left unmatched: 9. Study-wide findings and caveats: The study designated 150 to 200 TCR beta chains cytomegalovirus-associated. Subsequent analysis revealed that first-cohort TCR clusters tended to co-occur in the 120 or so validation repertoires.

Assay: immunoSEQ multiplex PCR; the TCRdb copy retains only in-frame clones and omits some. The sample has about 220,000 clones; approximately 87% are singletons. This TCR derives from a young man in good health and CMV-seronegative. The chain combines TRBV4-1 with TRBJ2-5; 8 positions match TRBD2. The specimen was PBMCs. As DNA, the CDR3 is TGCGCCAGCAGCCAAGGGACTAGCCTAGAGAGGGAGACCCAGTACTTC. Encoded protein: CASSQGTSLERETQYF.